These 3 T cell receptor beta chains were sequenced from one sample in a study of response to subunit inactivated influenza vaccine. TCRdb analysed the RT-PCR reads with MiXCR anew, one entry per CDR3 protein. The data show more than 400,000 distinct CDR3 sequences, around 7.9% seen once. The sequenced sample was PBMCs from blood, obtained less than 25 months after vaccination. The origin of the receptors is a man between 50 and 75 years old who received an inactivated influenza vaccine.

This clonotype occurred a few times. The V gene is TRBV3-1, the J gene TRBJ2-3; the D gene is possibly TRBD2 (7 bases). The CDR3 has 16 amino acids. Germline V gene sequence: CDR1 LGHDT, CDR2 YNNKEL (reference sequence). The V end was cut by 4 bases, the J end by 6 bases, with 20 bases between. DNA for the CDR3: TGTGCCAGCAGCCCCAGAGGGGGACTAAGTGGTGATACGCAGTATTTT. It specifies CASSPRGGLSGDTQYF.

This clonotype came up a few times. This chain joins TRBV5-1 and TRBJ2-5, with D uncertain. Between the trimmed V and J ends, which lost 0 bases and 5 bases, there was a span of 11 bases. The CDR3 contains 14 residues. The germline gives CDR1 SGHRS, CDR2 YFSETQ. Here the CDR3 DNA reads TGCGCCAGCAGCTTGGCCAAGGGTATGGAGACCCAGTACTTC. This codes for CASSLAKGMETQYF.

This clonotype was seen repeatedly, ten times or more. The chain joins TRBV25-1 to TRBJ2-5; TRBD2 aligns across 10 bases. V was clipped by 4 bases and J by 1 base; unmatched bases: 12. The germline gives CDR1 MGHDK, CDR2 SYGVNS. The CDR3 has 18 residues. The CDR3 coding sequence is TGTGCCAGCAGTGGGAGTTGGATGACTAGCGGGTCCCAAGAGACCCAGTACTTC. Translated: CASSGSWMTSGSQETQYF.